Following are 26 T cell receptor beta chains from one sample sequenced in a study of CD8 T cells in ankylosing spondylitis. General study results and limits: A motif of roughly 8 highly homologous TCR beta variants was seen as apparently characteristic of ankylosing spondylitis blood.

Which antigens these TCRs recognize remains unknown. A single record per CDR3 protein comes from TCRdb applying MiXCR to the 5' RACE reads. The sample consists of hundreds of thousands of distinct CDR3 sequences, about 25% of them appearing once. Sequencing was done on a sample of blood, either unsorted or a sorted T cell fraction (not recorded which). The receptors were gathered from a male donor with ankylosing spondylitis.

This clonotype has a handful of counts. CDR3 sequence reads: CASSQLPRETQYF. The CDR3 nucleotides are TGCGCCAGCAGCCAACTCCCCCGCGAGACCCAGTACTTC. The chain is built from TRBV4-1 and TRBJ2-5; D gene uncertain. Germline-derived CDR1 and CDR2 are MGHRA and YSYEKL. The CDR3 totals 13 residues. V lost 2 bases and J 5 bases, leaving 9 bases between the germline ends.

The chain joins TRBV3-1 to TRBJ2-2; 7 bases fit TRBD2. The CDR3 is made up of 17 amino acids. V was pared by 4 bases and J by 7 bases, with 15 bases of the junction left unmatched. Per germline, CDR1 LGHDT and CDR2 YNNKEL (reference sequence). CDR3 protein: CASSRNPSSAGVGELFF. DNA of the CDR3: TGTGCCAGCAGCCGAAACCCAAGTAGCGCGGGGGTCGGGGAGCTGTTTTTT. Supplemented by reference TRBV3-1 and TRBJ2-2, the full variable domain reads DTAVSQTPKYLVTQMGNDKSIKCEQNLGHDTMYWYKQDSKKFLKIMFSYNNKELIINETVPNRFSPKSPDKAHLNLHINSLELGDSAVYFCASSRNPSSAGVGELFFGEGSRLTVL.

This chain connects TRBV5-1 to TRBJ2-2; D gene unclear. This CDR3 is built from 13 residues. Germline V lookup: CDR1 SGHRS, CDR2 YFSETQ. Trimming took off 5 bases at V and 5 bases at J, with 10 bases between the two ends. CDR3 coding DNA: TGCGCCAGCAGTACCGTGCCGACCGGGGAGCTGTTTTTT. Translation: CASSTVPTGELFF.

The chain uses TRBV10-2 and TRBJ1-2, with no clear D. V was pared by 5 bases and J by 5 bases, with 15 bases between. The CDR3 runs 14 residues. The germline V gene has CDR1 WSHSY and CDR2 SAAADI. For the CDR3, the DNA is TGCGCCAGCAGTCGGGTGGGCGAGGCTTATGGCTACACCTTC. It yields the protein CASSRVGEAYGYTF.

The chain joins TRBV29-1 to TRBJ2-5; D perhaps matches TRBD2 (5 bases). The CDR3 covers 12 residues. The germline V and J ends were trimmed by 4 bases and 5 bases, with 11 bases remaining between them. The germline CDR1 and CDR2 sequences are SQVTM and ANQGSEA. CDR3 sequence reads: CSVGRTPETQYF. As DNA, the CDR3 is TGCAGCGTTGGCCGGACTCCGGAGACCCAGTACTTC.

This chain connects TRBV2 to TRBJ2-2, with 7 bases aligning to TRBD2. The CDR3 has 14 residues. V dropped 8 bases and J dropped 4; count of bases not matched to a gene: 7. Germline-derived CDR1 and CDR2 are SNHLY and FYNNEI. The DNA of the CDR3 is TGTGCCAGCCAAGGGACTATTGCCACCGGGGAGCTGTTTTTT. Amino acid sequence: CASQGTIATGELFF. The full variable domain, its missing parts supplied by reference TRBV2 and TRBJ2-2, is EPEVTQTPSHQVTQMGQEVILRCVPISNHLYFYWYRQILGQKVEFLVSFYNNEISEKSEIFDDQFSVERPDGSNFTLKIRSTKLEDSAMYFCASQGTIATGELFFGEGSRLTVL.

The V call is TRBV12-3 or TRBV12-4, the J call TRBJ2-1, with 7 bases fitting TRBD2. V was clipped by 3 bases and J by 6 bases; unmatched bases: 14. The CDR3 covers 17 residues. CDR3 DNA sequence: TGTGCCAGCAGTTTTATGTCCGTCGCGGGAGAAGGCAATGAGCAGTTCTTC. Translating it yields CASSFMSVAGEGNEQFF.

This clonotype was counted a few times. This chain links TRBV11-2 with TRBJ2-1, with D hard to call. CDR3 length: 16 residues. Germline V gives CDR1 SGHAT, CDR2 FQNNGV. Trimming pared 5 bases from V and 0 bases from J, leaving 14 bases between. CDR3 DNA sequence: TGTGCCAGCAGCATATCCAGGCCCAGCTCCTACAATGAGCAGTTCTTC. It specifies CASSISRPSSYNEQFF.

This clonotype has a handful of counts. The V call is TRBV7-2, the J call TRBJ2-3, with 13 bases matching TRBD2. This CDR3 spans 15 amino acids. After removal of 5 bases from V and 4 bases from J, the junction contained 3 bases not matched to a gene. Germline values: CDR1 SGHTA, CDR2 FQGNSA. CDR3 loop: CASSGLAGESDTQYF. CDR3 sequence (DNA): TGTGCCAGCAGCGGACTAGCGGGAGAGTCAGATACGCAGTATTTT.

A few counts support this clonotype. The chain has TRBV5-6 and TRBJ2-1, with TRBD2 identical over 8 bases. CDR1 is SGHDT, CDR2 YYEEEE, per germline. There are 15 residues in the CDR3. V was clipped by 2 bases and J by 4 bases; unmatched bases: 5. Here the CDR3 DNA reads TGTGCCAGCAGCTTTTTAGCGGGAATTTACAATGAGCAGTTCTTC. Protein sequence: CASSFLAGIYNEQFF. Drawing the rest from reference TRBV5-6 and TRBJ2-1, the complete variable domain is DAGVTQSPTHLIKTRGQQVTLRCSPKSGHDTVSWYQQALGQGPQFIFQYYEEEERQRGNFPDRFSGHQFPNYSSELNVNALLLGDSALYLCASSFLAGIYNEQFFGPGTRLTVL.

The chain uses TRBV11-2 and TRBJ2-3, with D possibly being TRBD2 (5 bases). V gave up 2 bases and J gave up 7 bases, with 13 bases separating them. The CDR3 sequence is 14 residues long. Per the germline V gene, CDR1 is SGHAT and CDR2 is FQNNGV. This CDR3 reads CASSLSLAAHTQYF. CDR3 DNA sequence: TGTGCCAGCAGCTTATCCCTAGCCGCACATACGCAGTATTTT.

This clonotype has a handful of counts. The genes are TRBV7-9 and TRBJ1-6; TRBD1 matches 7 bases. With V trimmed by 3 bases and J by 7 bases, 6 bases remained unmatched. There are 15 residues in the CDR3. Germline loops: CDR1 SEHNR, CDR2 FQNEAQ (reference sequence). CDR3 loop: CASSFMTGRNSPLHF. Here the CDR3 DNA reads TGTGCCAGCAGCTTCATGACAGGGCGCAATTCACCCCTCCACTTT.

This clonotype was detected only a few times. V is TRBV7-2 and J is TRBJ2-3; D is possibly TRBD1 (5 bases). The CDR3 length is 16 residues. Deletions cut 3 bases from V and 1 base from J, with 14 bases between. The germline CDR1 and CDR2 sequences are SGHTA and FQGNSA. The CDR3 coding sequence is TGTGCCAGCAGCTTCCGGGTTGAAGGGGGCACAGATACGCAGTATTTT. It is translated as CASSFRVEGGTDTQYF.

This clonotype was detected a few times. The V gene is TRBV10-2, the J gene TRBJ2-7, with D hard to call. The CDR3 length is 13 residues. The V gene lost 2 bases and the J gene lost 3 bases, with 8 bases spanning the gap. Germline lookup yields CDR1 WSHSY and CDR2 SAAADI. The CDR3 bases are TGCGCCAGCAGTGAGAGGGAAAACTACGAGCAGTACTTC. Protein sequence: CASSERENYEQYF.

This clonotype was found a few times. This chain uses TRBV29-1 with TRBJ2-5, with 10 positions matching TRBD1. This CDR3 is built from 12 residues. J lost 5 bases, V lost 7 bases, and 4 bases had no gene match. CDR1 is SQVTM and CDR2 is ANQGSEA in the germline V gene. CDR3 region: CSADRGRETQYF. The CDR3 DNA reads TGCAGCGCCGACAGGGGGCGGGAGACCCAGTACTTC. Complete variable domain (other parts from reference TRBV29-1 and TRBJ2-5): SAVISQKPSRDICQRGTSLTIQCQVDSQVTMMFWYRQQPGQSLTLIATANQGSEATYESGFVIDKFPISRPNLTFSTLTVSNMSPEDSSIYLCSADRGRETQYFGPGTRLLVL.

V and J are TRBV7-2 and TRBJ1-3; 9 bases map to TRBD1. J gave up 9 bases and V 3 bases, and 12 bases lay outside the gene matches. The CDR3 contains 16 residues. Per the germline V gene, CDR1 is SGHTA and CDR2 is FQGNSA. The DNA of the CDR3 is TGTGCCAGCAGCTTCCTACAGGGGGCATTCGGGGGCACCATATATTTT. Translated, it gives CASSFLQGAFGGTIYF. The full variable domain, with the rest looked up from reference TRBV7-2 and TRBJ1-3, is GAGVSQSPSNKVTEKGKDVELRCDPISGHTALYWYRQSLGQGLEFLIYFQGNSAPDKSGLPSDRFSAERTGGSVSTLTIQRTQQEDSAVYLCASSFLQGAFGGTIYFGEGSWLTVV.

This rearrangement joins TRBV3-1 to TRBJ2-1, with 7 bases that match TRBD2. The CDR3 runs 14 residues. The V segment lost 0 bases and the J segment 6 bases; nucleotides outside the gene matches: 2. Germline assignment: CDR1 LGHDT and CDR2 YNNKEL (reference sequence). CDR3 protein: CASSQDWGGNEQFF. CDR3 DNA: TGTGCCAGCAGCCAAGATTGGGGGGGCAATGAGCAGTTCTTC.

CDR3 coding DNA: TGTGCCAGCAGCTTCCGGGACGGGGATATTCAGTACTTC. It encodes CASSFRDGDIQYF. The chain joins TRBV7-9 to TRBJ2-4; D could derive from TRBD1 or TRBD2 (5 bases each). Trimming pared 3 bases from V and 10 bases from J, leaving 13 bases between. CDR3 length equals 13 residues. Germline CDR1 SEHNR, CDR2 FQNEAQ (reference sequence).

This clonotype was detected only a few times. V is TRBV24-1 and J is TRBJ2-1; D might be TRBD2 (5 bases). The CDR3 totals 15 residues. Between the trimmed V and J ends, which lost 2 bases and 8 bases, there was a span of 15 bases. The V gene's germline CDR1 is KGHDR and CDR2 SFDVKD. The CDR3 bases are TGTGCCACCAGTGATTGGGAGAGCGGATCTGATGAGCAGTTCTTC. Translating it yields CATSDWESGSDEQFF.

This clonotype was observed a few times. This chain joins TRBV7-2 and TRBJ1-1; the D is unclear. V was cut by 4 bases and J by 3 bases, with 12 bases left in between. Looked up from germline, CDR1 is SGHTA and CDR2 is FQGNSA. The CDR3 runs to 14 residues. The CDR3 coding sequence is TGTGCCAGCAGCTCCAGACGGCTGGACACTGAAGCTTTCTTT. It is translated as CASSSRRLDTEAFF.

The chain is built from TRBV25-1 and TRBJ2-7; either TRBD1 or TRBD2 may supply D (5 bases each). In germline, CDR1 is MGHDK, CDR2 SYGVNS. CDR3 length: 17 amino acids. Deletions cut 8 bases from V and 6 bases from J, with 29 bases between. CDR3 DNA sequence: TGTGCCAGCGGCTCCAGTCAGAAGACGGGGACCTTGGGCGAGCAGTACTTC. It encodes CASGSSQKTGTLGEQYF.

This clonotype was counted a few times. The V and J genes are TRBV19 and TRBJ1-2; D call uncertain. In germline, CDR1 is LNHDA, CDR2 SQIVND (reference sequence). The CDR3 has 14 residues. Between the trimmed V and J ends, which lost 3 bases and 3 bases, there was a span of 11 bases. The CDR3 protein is CASSIGSGYYGYTF. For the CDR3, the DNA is TGTGCCAGTAGTATCGGCTCGGGGTACTATGGCTACACCTTC.

The CDR3 protein is CASSVGQGRQDTQYF. DNA for the CDR3: TGCGCCAGCAGCGTCGGACAGGGGCGTCAAGATACGCAGTATTTT. The V gene is TRBV5-1, the J gene TRBJ2-3; 9 nucleotides line up with TRBD1. The CDR3 consists of 15 residues. J was trimmed by 5 bases and V by 4 bases; bases with no gene match: 8. From germline, CDR1 is SGHRS and CDR2 YFSETQ.

The CDR3 DNA follows: TGTGCCAGCAGCTTGGTAGGGACAGGCTACTCCTACGAGCAGTACTTC. Protein sequence: CASSLVGTGYSYEQYF. The chain joins TRBV7-9 to TRBJ2-7, with 8 bases fitting TRBD1. V trimming: 3 bases; J trimming: 0 bases; junction bases outside the gene matches: 7. CDR1 and CDR2 from the germline V gene are SEHNR and FQNEAQ (reference sequence). CDR3 size: 16 residues.

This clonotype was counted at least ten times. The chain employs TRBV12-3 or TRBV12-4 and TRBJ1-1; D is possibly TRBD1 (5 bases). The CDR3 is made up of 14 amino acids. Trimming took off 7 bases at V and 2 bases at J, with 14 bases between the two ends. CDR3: CASIPPDRNTEAFF. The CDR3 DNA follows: TGTGCCAGCATACCCCCAGACAGAAACACTGAAGCTTTCTTT.

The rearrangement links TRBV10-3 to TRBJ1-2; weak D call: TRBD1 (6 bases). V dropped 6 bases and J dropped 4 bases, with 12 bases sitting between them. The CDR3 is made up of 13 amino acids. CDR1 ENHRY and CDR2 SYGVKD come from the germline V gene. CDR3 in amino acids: CAIRYRDAYGYTF. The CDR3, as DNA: TGTGCCATCAGGTACAGGGACGCCTATGGCTACACCTTC.